One and the same sample provided the 7 T cell receptor beta chains below, sequenced in a study of blood T cell repertoires in COVID-19. Sequencing used immunoSEQ multiplex PCR; TCRdb keeps in-frame clones, though not all of them. The repertoire consists of a few hundred thousand clones, with approximately 91% occurring once and the leading ten covering roughly an eighth. The material sequenced was peripheral blood. Receptors originate from a woman in her sixties or seventies with acute or convalescent COVID-19.

The chain employs TRBV5-4 and TRBJ1-2, with TRBD1 as a possible D gene (6 bases). This CDR3 spans 15 amino acids. Trimming cost V 0 bases and J 3 bases, with 12 bases left between them. Germline V gives CDR1 SGHNT, CDR2 YYREEE (reference sequence). The CDR3: CASSLDRASYYGYTF. The DNA of the CDR3 is TGTGCCAGCAGCTTGGACAGGGCTTCTTACTATGGCTACACCTTC.

The chain combines TRBV19 with TRBJ1-6; D gene uncertain. V lost 5 bases to trimming and J lost 6 bases, with 11 bases between them. Germline V gene data show CDR1 as LNHDA and CDR2 as SQIVND (reference sequence). The CDR3 is 14 residues long. The CDR3 region is CASSLSTGNSPLHF. The CDR3 bases are TGTGCCAGTAGTCTGTCCACCGGTAATTCACCCCTCCACTTT.

This sequence joins TRBV9 and TRBJ1-6, with TRBD1 as a possible D gene (5 bases). CDR3 length equals 14 residues. V lost 0 bases, J lost 7 bases, and 8 bases lay in between. Germline V lookup: CDR1 SGDLS, CDR2 YYNGEE. CDR3 protein: CASSVGGVNSPLHF. The CDR3 DNA is TGTGCCAGCAGCGTAGGGGGGGTGAATTCACCCCTCCACTTT.

In nucleotides, the CDR3 is TGTGCCAGCAGCCGTCGGCGGGGGGAGGATCGTGGCTACACCTTC. It codes for CASSRRRGEDRGYTF. J is TRBJ1-2 and V is TRBV4-2; TRBD1 is a possible D gene (5 bases). The CDR3 spans 15 residues. V was cut by 4 bases and J by 7 bases, with 19 bases left in between. Germline V gene sequence: CDR1 LGHNA, CDR2 YNFKEQ.

At least ten counts were recorded for this clone. The gene calls are TRBV3-1 (or the pseudogene TRBV3-2) and TRBJ1-1; 7 bases fit TRBD1. V dropped 4 bases and J dropped 0; count of bases not matched to a gene: 2. The V gene's germline CDR1 is LGHDT and CDR2 YNNKEL (reference sequence). The CDR3 consists of 14 residues. The CDR3 reads CASSRGTVNTEAFF. The DNA of the CDR3 is TGTGCCAGCAGCCGTGGGACAGTGAACACTGAAGCTTTCTTT.

This chain links TRBV7-2 with TRBJ2-2; possible D gene TRBD2, 6 bases. Trimming took 2 bases from V and 4 from J, leaving 11 bases between them. The CDR3 is 15 residues long. Germline V CDR1 and CDR2: SGHTA, FQGNSA. The CDR3 bases are TGTGCCAGCAGCTTACGGAGGGTGACCACCGGGGAGCTGTTTTTT. It codes for CASSLRRVTTGELFF.

In nucleotides, the CDR3 is TGTGCCAGCAGCCAAGGATTTAGCGGGGGGGGTGAGCAGTACTTC. Protein sequence: CASSQGFSGGGEQYF. The chain recombines TRBV3-1 (or the pseudogene TRBV3-2) with TRBJ2-7; 11 positions match TRBD2. This CDR3 comprises 15 residues. V lost 1 base and J lost 7; bases outside the gene matches: 6. CDR1 is LGHDT, CDR2 YNNKEL, per germline (reference sequence).